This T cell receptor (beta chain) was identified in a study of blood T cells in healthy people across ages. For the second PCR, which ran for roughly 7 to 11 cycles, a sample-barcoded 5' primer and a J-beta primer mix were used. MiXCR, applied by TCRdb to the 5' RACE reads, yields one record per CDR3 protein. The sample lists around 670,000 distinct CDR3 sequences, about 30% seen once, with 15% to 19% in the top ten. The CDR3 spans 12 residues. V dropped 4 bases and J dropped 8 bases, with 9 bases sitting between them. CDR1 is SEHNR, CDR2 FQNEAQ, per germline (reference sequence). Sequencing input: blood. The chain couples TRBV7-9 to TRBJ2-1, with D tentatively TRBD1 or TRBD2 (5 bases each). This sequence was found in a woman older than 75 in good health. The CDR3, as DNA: TGTGCCAGCAGCTGGGGGACCGATGAGCAGTTCTTC. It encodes CASSWGTDEQFF.